The 3 T cell receptor beta chains given below trace back to one sample, sequenced in a study of cytomegalovirus exposure and HLA in healthy donors. This PCR relied on a set of 60 Vbeta primers and 13 Jbeta primers. TCRdb keeps only in-frame clones here, not all; method: immunoSEQ multiplex PCR. The data show 52,000 or so clones, with approximately 80% seen just once and approximately 1.3% held by the top ten. Sequenced input: PBMCs. These receptors came from a female donor in good health and CMV-seronegative.

This chain joins TRBV7-3 and TRBJ1-3, with TRBD1 as a possible D gene (5 bases). The CDR3 covers 15 residues. V lost 5 bases and J lost 2, with 13 bases in between. Germline V gene data show CDR1 as SGHTA and CDR2 as FQGTGA. Here the CDR3 DNA reads TGTGCCAGCAGCGCCCACGGGGGGGCTGGAAACACCATATATTTT. Protein product: CASSAHGGAGNTIYF.

This clone turned up a few times. The V gene is TRBV9, the J gene TRBJ1-2, with 8 bases aligning to TRBD1. Trimming took 3 bases from V and 5 from J; bases not matched to a gene: 9. Germline lookup yields CDR1 SGDLS and CDR2 YYNGEE. The CDR3 has 15 amino acids. In DNA form, the CDR3 reads TGTGCCAGCAGCGCTCAGACAGGGGCGAGTTATGGCTACACCTTC. This translates into CASSAQTGASYGYTF. Variable domain in full (rest from reference TRBV9 and TRBJ1-2): DSGVTQTPKHLITATGQRVTLRCSPRSGDLSVYWYQQSLDQGLQFLIQYYNGEERAKGNILERFSAQQFPDLHSELNLSSLELGDSALYFCASSAQTGASYGYTFGSGTRLTVV.

Only a few counts were recorded for this clone. The J gene is TRBJ1-2, the V gene TRBV6-5; the match to TRBD1 covers 8 bases. The V and J ends lost 4 bases and 10 bases, in that order; junction bases with no gene match: 2. The CDR3 contains 11 residues. CDR1 and CDR2 (germline): MNHEY, SVGAGI. CDR3: CASSWQGAYTF. DNA for the CDR3: TGTGCCAGCAGTTGGCAGGGGGCCTACACCTTC.